The 31 T cell receptor beta chains presented below share a single source sample, sequenced in a study of cytomegalovirus exposure and HLA in healthy donors (dated by TCRdb to 2016 to 2017). Receptor amplification or capture employed the immunoSEQ multiplex PCR assay. A mixture of 60 forward primers for TCR Vbeta segments and 13 reverse primers for TCR Jbeta segments was used in the multiplex PCR. The table comes from immuneACCESS by way of TCRdb, which keeps in-frame sequences with V and J called. Part of the clones is missing from these tables; in studies checked, under half for an unresolved V gene and the rest for unknown reasons. The sample table lists about 97,000 clones, roughly 74% of them with a count of one. The ten most abundant clones make up approximately 2% of the sample. The sample consisted of PBMCs. The receptors stem from a middle-aged woman in good health and CMV-seronegative.

The V gene is TRBV6-5, the J gene TRBJ1-6; 9 bases map to TRBD1. Germline-derived CDR1 and CDR2 are MNHEY and SVGAGI. The CDR3 is 15 residues long. The ends lost 6 bases at V and 9 bases at J; junction bases unmatched: 9. The CDR3 bases are TGTGCCAGCAGCTCCACTGGACAGGGGAGTTCACCCCTCCACTTT. It codes for CASSSTGQGSSPLHF.

CDR3 sequence reads: CASRVEGRNSPLHF. The CDR3 DNA reads as TGTGCCAGCAGGGTGGAGGGACGAAATTCACCCCTCCACTTT. J is TRBJ1-6 and V is TRBV6-5; D possibly corresponds to TRBD1 (5 bases). Looked up from germline, CDR1 is MNHEY and CDR2 is SVGAGI. This CDR3 has 14 residues. The V end was cut by 6 bases, the J end by 7 bases, with 13 bases between.

CDR3: CASSLGGDGYTF. CDR3 DNA sequence: TGTGCCAGCAGCTTGGGGGGAGATGGCTACACCTTC. The chain uses TRBV7-9 and TRBJ1-2, with D perhaps TRBD1 (5 bases). CDR1 and CDR2 from the germline V gene are SEHNR and FQNEAQ (reference sequence). This CDR3 spans 12 amino acids. Deletions cut 3 bases from V and 6 bases from J, with 8 bases between.

The V gene is TRBV2, the J gene TRBJ2-7, with unresolved D. The V end lost 10 bases, the J end lost 4 bases, and 23 bases lay between the germline ends. CDR1 is SNHLY, CDR2 FYNNEI, per germline. The CDR3 extends over 15 amino acids. The CDR3 reads CATIGEERGLYEQYF. In DNA, the CDR3 is TGTGCCACTATTGGAGAGGAGCGCGGATTGTACGAGCAGTACTTC.

This clone turned up a few times. The chain links TRBV5-1 to TRBJ1-3; TRBD1 matches at 12 bases. This CDR3 has 17 residues. Germline values: CDR1 SGHRS, CDR2 YFSETQ. With V trimmed by 0 bases and J by 4 bases, 5 bases remained unmatched. The CDR3, as DNA: TGCGCCAGCAGCTTGGAGGGACAGGGGGCGCCGGGAAACACCATATATTTT. Its protein product is CASSLEGQGAPGNTIYF.

The chain couples TRBV10-3 to TRBJ2-3, with TRBD2 as a possible D gene (6 bases). The germline V gene encodes CDR1 ENHRY and CDR2 SYGVKD. This CDR3 contains 13 residues. V dropped 7 bases and J dropped 0 bases, with 8 bases sitting between them. The CDR3 DNA reads as TGTGCCATCAACCGGGGGAGCACAGATACGCAGTATTTT. It specifies CAINRGSTDTQYF.

V is TRBV5-6 and J is TRBJ2-3; 12 bases fit TRBD2. V shed 8 bases, J shed 4 bases, and the junction held 8 bases outside the gene matches. CDR3 length: 15 residues. Per the germline V gene, CDR1 is SGHDT and CDR2 is YYEEEE. In DNA form, the CDR3 reads TGTGCCAGTTTACGGACTAGCGGGGTGTCAGATACGCAGTATTTT. Translating it yields CASLRTSGVSDTQYF. Full variable domain (missing parts from reference TRBV5-6 and TRBJ2-3): DAGVTQSPTHLIKTRGQQVTLRCSPKSGHDTVSWYQQALGQGPQFIFQYYEEEERQRGNFPDRFSGHQFPNYSSELNVNALLLGDSALYLCASLRTSGVSDTQYFGPGTRLTVL.

This chain joins TRBV5-1 and TRBJ2-5; D remains ambiguous. CDR3 length: 14 amino acids. V lost 0 bases, J lost 5 bases, and 11 bases lay in between. Germline CDR1 is SGHRS and CDR2 is YFSETQ. As DNA, the CDR3 is TGCGCCAGCAGCTTGGAACTGGCGAGGGAGACCCAGTACTTC. Protein sequence: CASSLELARETQYF.

V gene TRBV4-3 combines with J gene TRBJ2-1, with D possibly TRBD1 on 6 matching bases. This CDR3 has 16 amino acids. Germline values: CDR1 LGHNA, CDR2 YSLEER. Deletions cut 2 bases from V and 2 bases from J, with 13 bases between. The CDR3 DNA reads TGCGCCAGCAGCCAAACAGGGCTGAACGCCTACAATGAGCAGTTCTTC. It specifies CASSQTGLNAYNEQFF.

The rearrangement links TRBV2 to TRBJ2-3; TRBD1 might be the D (6 bases). This CDR3 spans 14 amino acids. Germline V gene data show CDR1 as SNHLY and CDR2 as FYNNEI. V was cut by 7 bases and J by 5 bases, with 16 bases left in between. The CDR3 DNA reads as TGTGCCAGCATGAGGACAGAGGATGAAGATACGCAGTATTTT. This sequence encodes CASMRTEDEDTQYF. The complete variable domain, with remaining parts taken from reference TRBV2 and TRBJ2-3, reads EPEVTQTPSHQVTQMGQEVILRCVPISNHLYFYWYRQILGQKVEFLVSFYNNEISEKSEIFDDQFSVERPDGSNFTLKIRSTKLEDSAMYFCASMRTEDEDTQYFGPGTRLTVL.

The V call is TRBV19, the J call TRBJ1-2; D not resolved. The CDR3 extends over 11 amino acids. The V end was cut by 9 bases, the J end by 8 bases, with 13 bases between. Germline lookup yields CDR1 LNHDA and CDR2 SQIVND (reference sequence). The CDR3 nucleotides are TGTGCCAGCGGAGCCGGGTTCGGCTACACCTTC. Translated, it gives CASGAGFGYTF.

V and J are TRBV30 and TRBJ1-5; D remains unclear. CDR1 and CDR2 (germline): GTSNPN, SVGIG (reference sequence). The V and J ends lost 0 bases and 13 bases respectively, with 10 bases between them. The CDR3 loop spans 11 amino acids. The CDR3 coding sequence is TGTGCCTGGAGTGTAGGAGGGCCTCAGCATTTT. This codes for CAWSVGGPQHF.

The chain employs TRBV11-2 and TRBJ2-5; 9 nucleotides match TRBD2. The tail of the sequence fits TRBJ2-7 better, so the J call may be wrong. CDR1 and CDR2 (germline): SGHAT, FQNNGV. The CDR3 spans 16 residues. The CDR3 DNA is TGTGCCAGCAGCTACCTAGCGGGGCGAACCTCCTACGAGCAGTACTTC. Protein product: CASSYLAGRTSYEQYF.

The chain recombines TRBV19 with TRBJ1-5; no reliable D call. The V gene lost 4 bases and the J gene lost 3 bases, with 13 bases spanning the gap. This CDR3 comprises 15 residues. Germline V gene lookup returns CDR1 LNHDA and CDR2 SQIVND (reference sequence). The CDR3 DNA sequence: TGTGCCAGTAGTACGGGAGCGGGATTCAATCAGCCCCAGCATTTT. Its protein is CASSTGAGFNQPQHF.

This clone turned up a few times. This chain uses TRBV5-1 with TRBJ1-2; TRBD1 agrees at 7 bases. The germline gives CDR1 SGHRS, CDR2 YFSETQ. Trimming took 4 bases from V and 2 from J; bases not matched to a gene: 5. The CDR3 consists of 14 residues. This chain's CDR3 is CASSMGTENYGYTF. Here the CDR3 DNA reads TGCGCCAGCAGCATGGGGACAGAGAACTATGGCTACACCTTC.

This clone has a handful of counts. The chain employs TRBV18 and TRBJ1-1; 10 nucleotides line up with TRBD1. Germline trimming cut 0 bases from V and 3 bases from J; bases unmatched to any gene: 1. CDR3 length equals 15 residues. CDR1 is KGHSH, CDR2 LQKENI, per germline. CDR3 bases: TGTGCCAGCTCACCACCGGGACAGGGGCACACTGAAGCTTTCTTT. This translates into CASSPPGQGHTEAFF.

This clone was detected only once. This chain joins TRBV10-3 and TRBJ1-5; D gene unclear. This CDR3 comprises 14 residues. Germline V lookup: CDR1 ENHRY, CDR2 SYGVKD. Between the trimmed V and J ends, which lost 7 bases and 4 bases, there was a span of 14 bases. CDR3 nucleotides: TGTGCCATCAAGCCGGACGGAGGAAATCAGCCCCAGCATTTT. Its translation: CAIKPDGGNQPQHF.

The gene calls are TRBV2 and TRBJ1-2; D gene ambiguous. CDR1 and CDR2 (germline): SNHLY, FYNNEI. The CDR3 consists of 14 residues. Trimming left V 3 bases short and J 2 bases short, with 10 bases between. CDR3 DNA: TGTGCCAGCAGTGATTTCGGAGGGAACTATGGCTACACCTTC. It yields the protein CASSDFGGNYGYTF. Together with reference TRBV2 and TRBJ1-2, the CDR3 gives the full variable domain: EPEVTQTPSHQVTQMGQEVILRCVPISNHLYFYWYRQILGQKVEFLVSFYNNEISEKSEIFDDQFSVERPDGSNFTLKIRSTKLEDSAMYFCASSDFGGNYGYTFGSGTRLTVV.

V gene TRBV19 combines with J gene TRBJ2-2; TRBD1 aligns across 9 bases. This CDR3 has 14 residues. V was pared by 8 bases and J by 5 bases, with 6 bases of the junction left unmatched. Germline CDR1 reads LNHDA; CDR2 reads SQIVND (reference sequence). CDR3 bases: TGTGCCAGTGAACAGGGGGCAGGAACCGGGGAGCTGTTTTTT. This codes for CASEQGAGTGELFF.

V gene TRBV5-6 combines with J gene TRBJ2-7, with D tentatively TRBD1 (5 bases). CDR1 is SGHDT and CDR2 is YYEEEE in the germline V gene. The CDR3 has 13 amino acids. Trimming shortened V by 5 bases and J by 3 bases, and 12 bases separated the two germline ends. For the CDR3, the DNA is TGTGCCAGCAGTCAAACAGGTGTCTACGAGCAGTACTTC. This codes for CASSQTGVYEQYF.

The chain joins TRBV5-1 to TRBJ2-3; no definite D call. The V gene's germline CDR1 is SGHRS and CDR2 YFSETQ. The CDR3 spans 14 residues. V gave up 0 bases and J gave up 1 base, with 6 bases separating them. The CDR3 DNA reads TGCGCCAGCAGCTTGGACAGACGCACAGATACGCAGTATTTT. This encodes CASSLDRRTDTQYF. Full variable domain (outside the CDR3, taken from reference TRBV5-1 and TRBJ2-3): KAGVTQTPRYLIKTRGQQVTLSCSPISGHRSVSWYQQTPGQGLQFLFEYFSETQRNKGNFPGRFSGRQFSNSRSEMNVSTLELGDSALYLCASSLDRRTDTQYFGPGTRLTVL.

In its sample, this clone was seen once. The rearrangement links TRBV19 to TRBJ2-7; D might be TRBD1 (7 bases). The germline CDR1 and CDR2 sequences are LNHDA and SQIVND (reference sequence). Trimming pared 5 bases from V and 0 bases from J, leaving 14 bases between. The CDR3 sequence is 15 residues long. The CDR3 spells CASSLGGTVSYEQYF. DNA for the CDR3: TGTGCCAGTAGTCTAGGCGGGACAGTCTCCTACGAGCAGTACTTC.

As regards this clone: The junction shows a germline mismatch at one end, possibly a read error. This chain joins TRBV7-7 and TRBJ2-5; 7 bases are a match to TRBD1. Germline values: CDR1 SSHAT, CDR2 FNYEAQ (reference sequence). This CDR3 is 14 amino acids long. The CDR3: CASSLQGVAETQYF. The CDR3 DNA is TGTGCTAGCAGCCTGCAGGGGGTGGCAGAGACCCAGTACTTC.

The chain recombines TRBV7-8 with TRBJ2-2, with D tentatively TRBD2 (6 bases). The CDR3 has 17 amino acids. V was shortened by 2 bases and J by 0 bases, with 13 bases between the two germline ends. Germline V gene lookup returns CDR1 SGHVS and CDR2 FQNEAQ. This CDR3 reads CASSLSLALANTGELFF. CDR3 in DNA: TGTGCCAGCAGCTTATCACTAGCTCTCGCGAACACCGGGGAGCTGTTTTTT.

Remarks on this clone: A junction boundary mismatches the germline segment, possibly from a read error. The genes are TRBV14 and TRBJ1-5; D is unresolved. Germline values: CDR1 SGHDN, CDR2 FVKESK. The CDR3 is 16 residues long. The CDR3 DNA is TGTGCCAGCAGTCAAGCGAAGTTGGGCTCCAATCAGCCCCAGCATTTT. Its translation: CASSQAKLGSNQPQHF.

In DNA, the CDR3 is TGTGCCAGCAGTGAATTTTGGGTGACAACTCCAACTAATGAAAAACTGTTTTTT. Amino acids: CASSEFWVTTPTNEKLFF. The chain recombines TRBV6-1 with TRBJ1-4; D is ambiguous. CDR1 MNHNS and CDR2 SASEGT come from the germline V gene. V lost 2 bases to trimming and J lost 0 bases, with 16 bases between them. This CDR3 spans 18 amino acids.

The genes are TRBV9 and TRBJ2-1, with TRBD2 matching over 13 bases. CDR1 and CDR2 (germline): SGDLS, YYNGEE. This CDR3 has 15 residues. V was clipped by 4 bases and J by 8 bases; unmatched bases: 6. The CDR3 DNA is TGTGCCAGCAGCCCAGGGACTAGCGGGGCCGATGAGCAGTTCTTC. Its translation is CASSPGTSGADEQFF.

The gene calls are TRBV2 and TRBJ2-5; 13 nucleotides align to TRBD2. CDR1 and CDR2 (germline): SNHLY, FYNNEI. The CDR3 spans 15 residues. J was trimmed by 3 bases and V by 6 bases; bases with no gene match: 4. Here the CDR3 DNA reads TGTGCCAGCAGCGGACTAGCGGGGGCAAAAGAGACCCAGTACTTC. Residues: CASSGLAGAKETQYF.

The sample holds a few counts of this clone. The rearrangement uses TRBV27 and TRBJ2-7, with 9 nucleotides matching TRBD1. The trim removed 6 bases at V and 6 bases at J, leaving 21 bases unmatched. This CDR3 is built from 18 residues. Germline CDR1 and CDR2: MNHEY and SMNVEV (reference sequence). The CDR3 loop reads CASSRKTGGAGRGSEQYF. CDR3 coding DNA: TGTGCCAGCAGCCGTAAGACAGGGGGAGCGGGGAGAGGAAGCGAGCAGTACTTC.

This clone was seen just once. The chain employs TRBV5-1 and TRBJ1-6; perhaps TRBD1 as D (6 bases). The V end was cut by 0 bases, the J end by 10 bases, with 11 bases between. CDR1 and CDR2 from the germline V gene are SGHRS and YFSETQ. CDR3 length: 14 amino acids. CDR3 DNA: TGCGCCAGCAGCTTGGTCTACAGGGACTCACCCCTCCACTTT. It specifies CASSLVYRDSPLHF.

J is TRBJ1-2 and V is TRBV5-1, with 7 bases fitting TRBD1. With V trimmed by 2 bases and J by 4 bases, 8 bases remained unmatched. CDR3 length: 15 residues. CDR1 SGHRS and CDR2 YFSETQ come from the germline V gene. CDR3 sequence (DNA): TGCGCCAGCAGCTTAGATCCGGGACAGCCCTATGGCTACACCTTC. It specifies CASSLDPGQPYGYTF. Variable domain in full (rest from reference TRBV5-1 and TRBJ1-2): KAGVTQTPRYLIKTRGQQVTLSCSPISGHRSVSWYQQTPGQGLQFLFEYFSETQRNKGNFPGRFSGRQFSNSRSEMNVSTLELGDSALYLCASSLDPGQPYGYTFGSGTRLTVV.